This T cell receptor (beta chain) was identified in a study of blood T cell repertoires in COVID-19. Study context: From T cells, B-cell-depleted T cells, or PBMCs came the material, which was cDNA or gDNA.

Trimming pared 3 bases from V and 1 base from J, leaving 6 bases between. This CDR3 has 13 residues. CDR1 and CDR2 from the germline V gene are SGHVS and FQNEAQ. Clones were sequenced by immunoSEQ multiplex PCR, and TCRdb holds only the in-frame ones, with some missing. In the table there are about 34,000 clones, approximately 80% of which are singletons. The clonotype originates from a human donor in a cohort sampled during active COVID-19. What was sequenced was peripheral blood. The chain links TRBV7-8 to TRBJ2-5, with D uncertain. CDR3 amino acids: CASSLSFQETQYF. In nucleotides, the CDR3 is TGTGCCAGCAGCTTGAGTTTCCAAGAGACCCAGTACTTC.